The 27 T cell receptor beta chains below all came from one sample that was sequenced in a study of CD4+ T cells in melanoma. TCRdb's table, derived via immunoSEQ multiplex PCR, lists solely in-frame clones and lacks some. In the table there are about 21,000 clones, roughly 73% of which are singletons. These receptors came from a human donor with melanoma.

In its sample, this clone was seen a few times. The V and J genes are TRBV11-1 and TRBJ2-7; possible D gene TRBD2, 6 bases. This CDR3 is built from 14 residues. V gave up 2 bases and J gave up 3 bases, with 11 bases separating them. Germline lookup yields CDR1 SGHAT and CDR2 FQDESV (reference sequence). CDR3 amino acids: CASSLFSGGYEQYF. CDR3 DNA sequence: TGTGCCAGCAGCTTATTTAGCGGCGGCTACGAGCAGTACTTC.

V and J are TRBV27 and TRBJ1-1; D unresolved. The V end lost 2 bases, the J end lost 5 bases, and 12 bases lay between the germline ends. The CDR3 runs 14 residues. Germline assignment: CDR1 MNHEY and CDR2 SMNVEV (reference sequence). This CDR3 reads CASSLSDLRTEAFF. The CDR3 DNA reads as TGTGCCAGCAGTTTAAGCGACCTCAGGACTGAAGCTTTCTTT.

This rearrangement joins TRBV27 to TRBJ1-2, with no clear D. Per the germline V gene, CDR1 is MNHEY and CDR2 is SMNVEV (reference sequence). V lost 2 bases and J lost 2, with 15 bases in between. This CDR3 has 16 amino acids. The CDR3, as DNA: TGTGCCAGCAGTTTAAGGTTGGGCAGGCAAAACTATGGCTACACCTTC. As protein: CASSLRLGRQNYGYTF.

The chain recombines TRBV20-1 with TRBJ1-2, with 8 bases identical to TRBD1. J lost 5 bases, V lost 8 bases, and 4 bases had no gene match. CDR3 length equals 11 residues. Germline CDR1 reads DFQATT; CDR2 reads SNEGSKA (reference sequence). The CDR3 loop is CSCGQGYGYTF. CDR3 DNA: TGCAGTTGCGGACAGGGTTATGGCTACACCTTC.

V and J are TRBV27 and TRBJ2-1; 8 bases are shared with TRBD2. V was clipped by 7 bases and J by 2 bases; unmatched bases: 4. The length of the CDR3 is 14 residues. Germline V gives CDR1 MNHEY, CDR2 SMNVEV (reference sequence). Written as DNA, the CDR3 is TGTGCCAGCAAATTTAGCGGGGCCTACAATGAGCAGTTCTTC. Translating gives CASKFSGAYNEQFF.

The CDR3 here is CASSLDQETQYF. Written as DNA, the CDR3 is TGTGCCAGCAGCCTAGACCAAGAGACCCAGTACTTC. The chain carries TRBV7-9 and TRBJ2-5; D is unclear. Trimming cost V 5 bases and J 0 bases, with 4 bases left between them. The CDR3 has 12 residues. The V gene's germline CDR1 is SEHNR and CDR2 FQNEAQ (reference sequence).

This clone was observed a few times. The CDR3 nucleotides read TGTGCCAGTAGTCCCCTGGGAGGGGACGGCTACACCTTC. This codes for CASSPLGGDGYTF. The chain recombines TRBV19 with TRBJ1-2, with D tentatively TRBD1 (5 bases). Trimming stripped 5 bases from V and 8 bases from J, with 15 bases between. The CDR3 sequence is 13 residues long. Germline V lookup: CDR1 LNHDA, CDR2 SQIVND (reference sequence).

This clone was seen only once. The rearrangement links TRBV5-1 to TRBJ1-1; 7 bases align to TRBD1. Germline V gives CDR1 SGHRS, CDR2 YFSETQ. Losses at the gene ends were 0 bases for V and 1 base for J; bases not matched to a gene: 12. The CDR3 is 18 residues long. The DNA for the CDR3 is TGCGCCAGCAGCTTGGCCCGGGACAGTCAATTTGGGAACACTGAAGCTTTCTTT. Translation gives CASSLARDSQFGNTEAFF.

CDR3: CATSRDRGSETQYF. CDR3 nucleotide sequence: TGTGCCACCAGCAGAGATCGAGGGTCCGAGACCCAGTACTTC. The J gene is TRBJ2-5, the V gene TRBV15; D possibly corresponds to TRBD2 (5 bases). Per the germline V gene, CDR1 is LNHNV and CDR2 is YYDKDF (reference sequence). The CDR3 spans 14 residues. Trimming pared 0 bases from V and 5 bases from J, leaving 10 bases between.

V usage is TRBV5-1 and J usage is TRBJ1-1; D possibly corresponds to TRBD1 (5 bases). CDR1 SGHRS and CDR2 YFSETQ come from the germline V gene. This CDR3 comprises 14 residues. V was clipped by 1 base and J by 2 bases, with 9 bases between them. The CDR3 is CASSLFQGNTEAFF. In DNA, the CDR3 is TGCGCCAGCAGCTTGTTTCAGGGAAACACTGAAGCTTTCTTT.

The chain uses TRBV11-2 and TRBJ2-3, with 12 positions matching TRBD2. Per the germline V gene, CDR1 is SGHAT and CDR2 is FQNNGV. With 6 bases clipped from V and 10 bases from J, the junction kept 14 bases outside the gene matches. The CDR3 is 16 residues long. The CDR3 nucleotides are TGTGCCAGCAGAGGACTAGCGGGGCCCGGGGCCCTGGCGCAGTATTTT. This gives the protein CASRGLAGPGALAQYF. The full variable domain, in which reference TRBV11-2 and TRBJ2-3 provide the parts outside the CDR3, is EAGVAQSPRYKIIEKRQSVAFWCNPISGHATLYWYQQILGQGPKLLIQFQNNGVVDDSQLPKDRFSAERLKGVDSTLKIQPAKLEDSAVYLCASRGLAGPGALAQYFGPGTRLTVL.

The genes are TRBV5-1 and TRBJ2-3; D is unresolved. Germline-derived CDR1 and CDR2 are SGHRS and YFSETQ. This CDR3 has 12 amino acids. V lost 2 bases, J lost 9 bases, and 10 bases lay in between. CDR3 loop: CASSFSTETQYF. The CDR3 DNA reads as TGCGCCAGCAGCTTCTCAACCGAAACGCAGTATTTT.

This chain connects TRBV7-9 to TRBJ1-4; D not certain. V shed 5 bases and J shed 5 bases, with 9 bases lying between them. In germline, CDR1 is SEHNR, CDR2 FQNEAQ (reference sequence). The CDR3 contains 13 residues. CDR3 sequence reads: CASSASNNEKLFF. CDR3 in DNA: TGTGCCAGCAGCGCAAGCAACAATGAAAAACTGTTTTTT.

The V and J genes are TRBV11-2 and TRBJ2-7; possibly TRBD1 for D (5 bases). This CDR3 has 13 residues. The germline V gene encodes CDR1 SGHAT and CDR2 FQNNGV. The ends were cut back, 1 base at V and 6 bases at J, with 10 bases in the middle. The CDR3 DNA reads as TGTGCCAGCAGCTTAGGGCAGGGTACCGAGCAGTACTTC. It yields the protein CASSLGQGTEQYF.

The chain is built from TRBV7-2 and TRBJ1-2, with 9 bases matching TRBD1. Trimming cost V 5 bases and J 5 bases; bases outside gene matches: 21. CDR3 size: 19 residues. The germline gives CDR1 SGHTA, CDR2 FQGNSA. In DNA form, the CDR3 reads TGTGCCAGCAGCGCCCCGCGAACAGGGGGCTACCTCAGGTCTTATGGCTACACCTTC. It translates to CASSAPRTGGYLRSYGYTF.

The chain employs TRBV11-2 and TRBJ1-2, with TRBD1 matching 10 bases. This CDR3 contains 15 residues. Germline V CDR1 and CDR2: SGHAT, FQNNGV. Trimming took 6 bases from V and 7 from J; bases not matched to a gene: 11. CDR3 sequence reads: CASSRGQGVGSGYTF. The CDR3 coding sequence is TGTGCCAGCAGTAGAGGACAGGGGGTTGGTAGTGGCTACACCTTC.

This clone was counted a single time. The CDR3 sequence: CASSLVETGFSYF. In DNA, the CDR3 is TGCGCCAGCAGCTTGGTGGAGACAGGGTTTTCGTACTTC. The chain carries TRBV5-1 and TRBJ2-5; 7 nucleotides agree with TRBD1. Trimming removed 0 bases from V and 13 bases from J; junction bases left unmatched: 9. This CDR3 comprises 13 residues. The germline V gene encodes CDR1 SGHRS and CDR2 YFSETQ. Supplemented by reference TRBV5-1 and TRBJ2-5, the full variable domain reads KAGVTQTPRYLIKTRGQQVTLSCSPISGHRSVSWYQQTPGQGLQFLFEYFSETQRNKGNFPGRFSGRQFSNSRSEMNVSTLELGDSALYLCASSLVETGFSYFGPGTRLLVL.

The chain is built from TRBV7-2 and TRBJ2-3, with 9 nucleotides matching TRBD1. The germline gives CDR1 SGHTA, CDR2 FQGNSA. Losses at the gene ends were 1 base for V and 4 bases for J; bases not matched to a gene: 6. This CDR3 region has 16 residues. This chain's CDR3 is CASSLEGTGMSDTQYF. The CDR3 region has the DNA TGTGCCAGCAGCTTAGAGGGGACAGGGATGTCAGATACGCAGTATTTT.

In its sample, this clone was seen a few times. This chain joins TRBV6-5 and TRBJ2-3; D not certain. Germline CDR1 is MNHEY and CDR2 is SVGAGI. The CDR3 has 13 amino acids. The V end lost 5 bases, the J end lost 6 bases, and 12 bases lay between the germline ends. The CDR3 bases are TGTGCCAGCAGTCCCCCGGTTGGGGATACGCAGTATTTT. Translated, it gives CASSPPVGDTQYF.

This chain joins TRBV19 and TRBJ2-1; tentative D call: TRBD1 (7 bases). Germline CDR1 LNHDA, CDR2 SQIVND (reference sequence). V was shortened by 2 bases and J by 8 bases, with 25 bases between the two germline ends. This CDR3 has 18 amino acids. CDR3 residues: CASSIPKRFSGGGHEQFF. The CDR3 DNA is TGTGCCAGTAGTATACCAAAAAGGTTCTCAGGGGGAGGACATGAGCAGTTCTTC. Drawing the rest from reference TRBV19 and TRBJ2-1, the complete variable domain is DGGITQSPKYLFRKEGQNVTLSCEQNLNHDAMYWYRQDPGQGLRLIYYSQIVNDFQKGDIAEGYSVSREKKESFPLTVTSAQKNPTAFYLCASSIPKRFSGGGHEQFFGPGTRLTVL.

The J gene is TRBJ1-5, the V gene TRBV10-3; perhaps TRBD1 as D (5 bases). The CDR3 runs 14 residues. Trimming took 5 bases from V and 2 from J, leaving 10 bases between them. Germline values: CDR1 ENHRY, CDR2 SYGVKD. Written as DNA, the CDR3 is TGTGCCATCAGTCAGGGATCGCGCAATCAGCCCCAGCATTTT. Translating gives CAISQGSRNQPQHF.

This clone was counted between two and nine times. V and J are TRBV6-6 and TRBJ2-3, with 8 bases matching TRBD2. The junction had 3 bases not matched to a gene; V was cut back by 2 bases and J by 5 bases. The CDR3 consists of 14 residues. From germline, CDR1 is MNHNY and CDR2 SVGAGI (reference sequence). The CDR3 region has the DNA TGTGCCAGCAGTTACCGGGGGGGCGGAGATACGCAGTATTTT. Residues: CASSYRGGGDTQYF.

CDR3: CASSLDSSNTEAFF. DNA for the CDR3: TGCGCCAGCAGCTTGGACAGCTCGAACACTGAAGCTTTCTTT. The chain links TRBV5-1 to TRBJ1-1; D is unresolved. V was pared by 0 bases and J by 1 base, with 7 bases between. This CDR3 spans 14 amino acids. Germline V gene data show CDR1 as SGHRS and CDR2 as YFSETQ.

V and J are TRBV15 and TRBJ2-2, with D uncertain. Germline CDR1 and CDR2: LNHNV and YYDKDF (reference sequence). This CDR3 has 14 amino acids. V was pared by 7 bases and J by 0 bases, with 9 bases between. The CDR3 reads CATNNASNTGELFF. The CDR3 DNA reads TGTGCCACCAACAACGCGTCGAACACCGGGGAGCTGTTTTTT.

This chain joins TRBV6-5 and TRBJ2-1; D is tentatively TRBD1 or TRBD2 (6 bases each). Germline V gene sequence: CDR1 MNHEY, CDR2 SVGAGI. The V gene lost 6 bases and the J gene lost 10 bases, with 13 bases spanning the gap. CDR3 length: 12 amino acids. The CDR3 DNA reads as TGTGCCAGCAGAACAAGGGGGGAAGAGCAGTTCTTC. Its translation: CASRTRGEEQFF.

The chain couples TRBV9 to TRBJ1-2, with 8 bases aligning to TRBD1. CDR1 and CDR2 (germline): SGDLS, YYNGEE. The V and J ends lost 3 bases and 7 bases, in that order; junction bases with no gene match: 8. The CDR3 loop spans 14 amino acids. CDR3 DNA sequence: TGTGCCAGCAGCGGCCCGGACAGGGTGGGTGGCTACACCTTC. It yields the protein CASSGPDRVGGYTF.

This clone was picked up one time. The rearrangement links TRBV5-5 to TRBJ1-5; no definite D call. With 1 base removed from V and 4 bases from J, the gap between germline ends came to 6 bases. Germline V CDR1 and CDR2: SGHKS, YYEKEE (reference sequence). The CDR3 totals 13 residues. The CDR3 loop is CASSLPGNQPQHF. The CDR3 DNA is TGTGCCAGCAGCTTGCCGGGAAATCAGCCCCAGCATTTT.